This TCR beta chain is drawn from a study of spatial heterogeneity in lung cancer (dated by TCRdb to about 2019). Study-level background: Beta-chain transcripts were consistently detected in greater numbers than alpha-chain transcripts, which likely reflects a higher abundance of beta-chain transcripts. In the raw uncorrected reads, each unique combination of TCR and UMI appeared more than ten times on average. In non-small cell lung cancer, the study made a quantitative comparison of TCR alpha and beta repertoires among multiple tumor regions, matched nontumor lung and blood. The study linked features of the TCR repertoire to counts of nonsynonymous mutations, which were determined by whole-exome sequencing of tumor tissue. Both alpha and beta chains were TCR-sequenced in 200 to 250 tumor regions, under 80 matched nontumor lung samples and around 54 PBMC samples obtained at surgery.

This sample's time point label indicates: sample taken at primary tumor resection. Samples were obtained from fewer than 80 patients with early-stage, untreated non-small cell lung cancer from the lung TRACERx cohort. Without any cell sorting, TCR sequencing was performed on whole RNA extracted either from tumor and nontumor lung tissue or from cryopreserved PBMC samples. A patient was chosen for TCR sequencing only when enough RNA was available from at least two tumor regions. Before being selected, tumor and adjacent nontumor lung specimens were reviewed by a lung pathologist. The receptor library was made with 5' RACE. TCRdb records NextSeq 500 as the sequencer. In the TCR library protocol, a unique molecular identifier was attached to each TCR cDNA molecule so that PCR and sequencing errors could be corrected. The original methods were these. TCR identification, UMI-based error correction and CDR3 extraction were performed with Decombinator tools. TCRs above a frequency of 2 per 1,000, corresponding to the top 1% of the tumor frequency distribution, were defined as expanded. Renyi diversity was calculated using the R vegan package after each repertoire was subsampled 100 times to 5,000 TCRs. CDR3 similarity networks were built from amino acid triplet string-kernel similarity, connecting CDR3s with pairwise similarity above 0.82. In TCRdb, the public reads were trimmed at Q25 with fastp and aligned with MiXCR, with productive beta chains retained. When rows share a CDR3 protein, they turn into one entry using the most common DNA and genes. The V and J calls reflect TCRdb's pipeline rather than the authors' work. This sample gives around 2,100 distinct CDR3 sequences in total; roughly 7% of them show up just once. Jointly, the top ten make up 13% of the sample.

V trim: 10 bases; J trim: 10 bases; unmatched bases: 9. The CDR3, cysteine through phenylalanine, is 14 amino acids long. The entry retains the CDR3 DNA only, 42 bases that are in frame from base 1. Per the germline V gene (reference sequence), PRHDT is the CDR1 and FYEKMQ is the CDR2. This clonotype is judged medium-sized (0.01 to 0.1%). What this receptor recognizes is not known. No much larger clonotype is one base removed from it; base qualities were not supplied. Study-wide conclusions, independent of this receptor: Additional single-cell paired TCR alpha and beta sequencing was considered necessary to confirm, at a functional level, the hypothesis that regional TCRs recognize regional mutations.

The sequenced sample was normal lung tissue next to the tumor, obtained at surgery. The chain couples TRBV13 to TRBJ2-1, and TRBD2 matches 14 of the central bases. The TCR sequence derives from a male donor with early-stage non-small cell lung cancer. The DNA reads TGTGCCAACAGGGGACTAGCGGGAGTGCGGGAGCAGTTCTTC. Its coded protein is CANRGLAGVREQFF.